Listed below are T cell receptor beta chains from one sample, sequenced in a study of early stage breast cancer tumors. Sequencing was performed with immunoSEQ multiplex PCR; in TCRdb, only in-frame clones are kept and a portion is missing. The sample records roughly 30,000 clones, around three quarters being singletons. Sequenced: blood. The receptors derive from a person between 55 and 70 years old with breast cancer. The CDR3 runs from the conserved cysteine through the conserved F or W. The order of the fields is CDR3 length, D gene, J gene, V gene, clone size, CDR3 DNA, CDR3 protein. A D gene is named only where the DNA matches it firmly. Size is stated for part of the rows, as once, few or many counts, or as a class when the clone is expanded.

15 | - | TRBJ1-5 | TRBV7-2 | few | TGTGCCAGCAGCTATACAGGAGAAAGCAATCAGCCCCAGCATTTT | CASSYTGESNQPQHF
13 | - | TRBJ2-1 | TRBV29-1 | - | TGCAGCGTTGGCGCTATGGGGCCCAATGAGCAGTTCTTC | CSVGAMGPNEQFF
16 | TRBD1 | TRBJ2-2 | TRBV7-3 | - | TGTGCCAGCAGCTTAGACAGGGGGATGAACACCGGGGAGCTGTTTTTT | CASSLDRGMNTGELFF
13 | - | TRBJ2-7 | TRBV5-1 | few | TGCGCCAGCAGCTTGTACGGTAGCAACGAGCAGTACTTC | CASSLYGSNEQYF
15 | TRBD2 | TRBJ2-3 | TRBV30 | - | TGTGCCTGGAGACCGGGACTAGCACAGACAGATACGCAGTATTTT | CAWRPGLAQTDTQYF
12 | - | TRBJ1-5 | TRBV30 | - | TGTGCCTGGGCCCGGGGTGGGGAGCCCCAGCATTTT | CAWARGGEPQHF
15 | - | TRBJ2-7 | TRBV7-2 | few | TGTGCCAGCAGCTTAATGTGGGGGCTTACCTACGAGCAGTACTTC | CASSLMWGLTYEQYF
14 | TRBD1 | TRBJ2-3 | TRBV5-1 | - | TGCGCCAGCAGCCCGGGACAGGGGGGAGATACGCAGTATTTT | CASSPGQGGDTQYF
13 | TRBD1 | TRBJ1-1 | TRBV18 | once | TGTGCCAGCTCCCGCGACAGGGCCTTTGAAGCTTTCTTT | CASSRDRAFEAFF
12 | TRBD1 | TRBJ1-4 | TRBV29-1 | - | TGCAGCGTCGGGACAGGCAATGAAAAACTGTTTTTT | CSVGTGNEKLFF